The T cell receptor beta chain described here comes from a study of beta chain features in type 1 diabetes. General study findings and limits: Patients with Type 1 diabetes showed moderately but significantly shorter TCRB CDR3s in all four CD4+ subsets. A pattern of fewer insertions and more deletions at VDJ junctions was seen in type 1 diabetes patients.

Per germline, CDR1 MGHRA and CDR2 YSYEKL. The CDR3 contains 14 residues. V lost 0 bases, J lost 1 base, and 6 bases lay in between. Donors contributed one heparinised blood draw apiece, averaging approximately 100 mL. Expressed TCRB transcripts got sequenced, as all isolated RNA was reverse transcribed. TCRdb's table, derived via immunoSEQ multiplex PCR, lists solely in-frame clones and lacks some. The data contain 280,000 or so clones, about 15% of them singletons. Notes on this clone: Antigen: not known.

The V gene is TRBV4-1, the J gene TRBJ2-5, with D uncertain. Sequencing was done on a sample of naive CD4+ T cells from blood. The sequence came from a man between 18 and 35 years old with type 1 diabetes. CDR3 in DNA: TGCGCCAGCAGCCAAGAGTCCAGCCAAGAGACCCAGTACTTC. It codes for CASSQESSQETQYF.